These 30 T cell receptor beta chains were sequenced from one sample in a study of blood T cell repertoires in COVID-19. Produced via immunoSEQ multiplex PCR; TCRdb's table is partial and in-frame only. Of approximately 70,000 clones in the sample, 91% are singletons; the top ten hold less than 6%. The source material was peripheral blood. The receptors were gathered from a woman aged 60-70 years with active COVID-19.

This sequence joins TRBV7-9 and TRBJ2-1; 11 bases fit TRBD2. V trimming: 3 bases; J trimming: 4 bases; junction bases outside the gene matches: 5. Germline V CDR1 and CDR2: SEHNR, FQNEAQ (reference sequence). This CDR3 has 16 residues. The CDR3 spells CASSLGGLAVYNEQFF. The CDR3 DNA sequence: TGTGCCAGCAGCTTGGGGGGACTAGCGGTGTACAATGAGCAGTTCTTC. The full variable domain, rest sourced from reference TRBV7-9 and TRBJ2-1, is DTGVSQNPRHKITKRGQNVTFRCDPISEHNRLYWYRQTLGQGPEFLTYFQNEAQLEKSRLLSDRFSAERPKGSFSTLEIQRTEQGDSAMYLCASSLGGLAVYNEQFFGPGTRLTVL.

This chain uses TRBV7-2 with TRBJ2-2; D gene ambiguous. The CDR3 has 16 residues. Deletions cut 0 bases from V and 1 base from J, with 9 bases between. Germline V lookup: CDR1 SGHTA, CDR2 FQGNSA. The CDR3 DNA is TGTGCCAGCAGCTTAGCGGCTACTATGAACACCGGGGAGCTGTTTTTT. Amino acids: CASSLAATMNTGELFF. The full variable domain, completed using reference TRBV7-2 and TRBJ2-2, is GAGVSQSPSNKVTEKGKDVELRCDPISGHTALYWYRQSLGQGLEFLIYFQGNSAPDKSGLPSDRFSAERTGGSVSTLTIQRTQQEDSAVYLCASSLAATMNTGELFFGEGSRLTVL.

CDR3 DNA: TGTGCCAGCAGCTTAGCTTTAGTAAACACTGAAGCTTTCTTT. Its translation: CASSLALVNTEAFF. This rearrangement joins TRBV7-9 to TRBJ1-1; D is uncertain. The V gene lost 0 bases and the J gene lost 2 bases, with 7 bases spanning the gap. Germline V lookup: CDR1 SEHNR, CDR2 FQNEAQ (reference sequence). The CDR3 extends over 14 amino acids.

Worth noting for this clone: Other DNA sequences of this sample code for an identical CDR3. The V gene is TRBV5-1, the J gene TRBJ2-1; 7 positions match TRBD2. The trim removed 2 bases at V and 1 base at J, leaving 3 bases unmatched. The CDR3 is made up of 15 amino acids. Germline lookup yields CDR1 SGHRS and CDR2 YFSETQ. CDR3 bases: TGCGCCAGCAGCTTTGGCGGGAGTTCCTACAATGAGCAGTTCTTC. It is translated as CASSFGGSSYNEQFF. The variable domain in full, completed from reference TRBV5-1 and TRBJ2-1, reads KAGVTQTPRYLIKTRGQQVTLSCSPISGHRSVSWYQQTPGQGLQFLFEYFSETQRNKGNFPGRFSGRQFSNSRSEMNVSTLELGDSALYLCASSFGGSSYNEQFFGPGTRLTVL.

The rearrangement joins TRBV23-1 to TRBJ2-5; possibly TRBD2 for D (5 bases). TRBV23-1 belongs to the ORF category, with a function that is uncertain. V lost 10 bases to trimming and J lost 1 base, with 13 bases between them. The CDR3 loop spans 13 amino acids. CDR3 nucleotides: TGCGCCACCAAAATGGACTTCCAAGAGACCCAGTACTTC. This codes for CATKMDFQETQYF.

This clone has a single count. The chain employs TRBV4-2 and TRBJ2-6, with a tentative D call TRBD1 (6 bases). The ends were cut back, 0 bases at V and 0 bases at J, with 9 bases in the middle. Germline-derived CDR1 and CDR2 are LGHNA and YNFKEQ. CDR3 length equals 17 residues. Written as DNA, the CDR3 is TGTGCCAGCAGCCAAGATCGGACAGCCTCTGGGGCCAACGTCCTGACTTTC. The encoded protein is CASSQDRTASGANVLTF.

This clone occurred once. The chain links TRBV27 to TRBJ2-7, with 8 bases that match TRBD1. The CDR3 has 14 amino acids. V shed 5 bases and J 5 bases; nucleotides not matched to a gene: 8. CDR1 is MNHEY and CDR2 is SMNVEV in the germline V gene (reference sequence). In DNA, the CDR3 is TGTGCCAGCAGTCACCGGACAGGGTCACACGAGCAGTACTTC. It translates to CASSHRTGSHEQYF.

The chain employs TRBV6-5 and TRBJ2-7; possible D gene TRBD2, 6 bases. CDR1 is MNHEY and CDR2 is SVGAGI in the germline V gene. This CDR3 region has 14 residues. V lost 5 bases and J 6 bases, leaving 17 bases between the germline ends. CDR3 DNA sequence: TGTGCCAGCAGTAAGTGGGGGGAACCCCCCGAGCAGTACTTC. Encoded protein: CASSKWGEPPEQYF.

The chain employs TRBV28 and TRBJ2-1; the match to TRBD2 covers 7 bases. This CDR3 region has 18 residues. V lost 2 bases and J lost 3; bases outside the gene matches: 13. Germline V gene sequence: CDR1 MDHEN, CDR2 SYDVKM. The CDR3 sequence is CASSLVGGKAGHYNEQFF. CDR3 DNA sequence: TGTGCCAGCAGTTTAGTGGGGGGGAAAGCGGGCCACTACAATGAGCAGTTCTTC.

The V gene is TRBV19, the J gene TRBJ1-5, with TRBD1 matching 10 bases. The CDR3 loop spans 16 amino acids. V shed 10 bases, J shed 3 bases, and the junction held 12 bases outside the gene matches. Germline lookup yields CDR1 LNHDA and CDR2 SQIVND (reference sequence). CDR3 residues: CATTAPGQGYNQPQHF. The CDR3 region has the DNA TGTGCCACCACAGCCCCGGGACAGGGGTACAATCAGCCCCAGCATTTT.

The J gene is TRBJ2-5, the V gene TRBV5-1, with 9 bases aligning to TRBD1. In germline, CDR1 is SGHRS, CDR2 YFSETQ. The CDR3 spans 14 residues. The J segment lost 2 bases and the V segment lost 4 bases, leaving 3 bases of the junction unmatched. The CDR3 DNA is TGCGCCAGCAGCATACAGGGGGCTCAAGAGACCCAGTACTTC. This sequence encodes CASSIQGAQETQYF.

The chain combines TRBV6-5 with TRBJ2-7; TRBD2 agrees at 11 bases. This CDR3 has 14 amino acids. From germline, CDR1 is MNHEY and CDR2 SVGAGI. The ends lost 6 bases at V and 9 bases at J; junction bases unmatched: 10. The DNA for the CDR3 is TGTGCCAGCAGCACTAGCGGGAGAAGCAGGGTGCAGTACTTC. Amino acids: CASSTSGRSRVQYF.

V gene TRBV2 combines with J gene TRBJ2-7, with 7 bases matching TRBD1. This CDR3 has 14 amino acids. After removal of 3 bases from V and 1 base from J, the junction contained 3 bases not matched to a gene. Per germline, CDR1 SNHLY and CDR2 FYNNEI. CDR3 sequence (DNA): TGTGCCAGCAGTGAGCAGGGGGAATCCTACGAGCAGTACTTC. Translation: CASSEQGESYEQYF.

This chain uses TRBV2 with TRBJ2-3, with a weak D call TRBD2 (5 bases). Germline CDR1 SNHLY, CDR2 FYNNEI. The CDR3 totals 11 residues. With 6 bases removed from V and 11 bases from J, the gap between germline ends came to 12 bases. CDR3 nucleotide sequence: TGTGCCAGCAGGGGAGAGCGGATGCAGTATTTT. It codes for CASRGERMQYF.

This CDR3 reads CASRGDYNEQFF. CDR3 nucleotides: TGTGCCAGCAGAGGGGACTACAATGAGCAGTTCTTC. The genes are TRBV2 and TRBJ2-1, with D possibly being TRBD1 (5 bases). CDR1 and CDR2 (germline): SNHLY, FYNNEI. The CDR3 sequence is 12 residues long. Trimming took 6 bases from V and 3 from J, leaving 6 bases between them. The whole variable domain, filled in from reference TRBV2 and TRBJ2-1, reads EPEVTQTPSHQVTQMGQEVILRCVPISNHLYFYWYRQILGQKVEFLVSFYNNEISEKSEIFDDQFSVERPDGSNFTLKIRSTKLEDSAMYFCASRGDYNEQFFGPGTRLTVL.

This clone was detected only a few times. A much larger clone lies one base from this, so it may be a read error. Other nucleotide sequences in the sample specify the same CDR3. The chain recombines TRBV10-3 with TRBJ1-5; TRBD1 matches at 10 bases. J was trimmed by 0 bases and V by 8 bases; bases with no gene match: 1. From germline, CDR1 is ENHRY and CDR2 SYGVKD. This CDR3 region has 14 residues. This chain's CDR3 is CAIGTGDSNQPQHF. CDR3 coding DNA: TGTGCCATCGGGACAGGGGATAGCAATCAGCCCCAGCATTTT.

The rearrangement joins TRBV2 to TRBJ2-1, with a tentative D call TRBD1 (6 bases). CDR3 length: 15 amino acids. With 5 bases removed from V and 0 bases from J, the gap between germline ends came to 11 bases. Germline values: CDR1 SNHLY, CDR2 FYNNEI. CDR3 residues: CASSRTDSSYNEQFF. The CDR3 region has the DNA TGTGCCAGCAGTAGGACGGACAGCTCCTACAATGAGCAGTTCTTC.

J is TRBJ2-7 and V is TRBV28; no clear D gene. CDR3 length: 14 residues. From germline, CDR1 is MDHEN and CDR2 SYDVKM. Trimming took off 5 bases at V and 0 bases at J, with 11 bases between the two ends. This chain's CDR3 is CASSLLERSYEQYF. CDR3 nucleotide sequence: TGTGCCAGCAGTCTGCTTGAGCGCTCCTACGAGCAGTACTTC.

This sequence joins TRBV6-5 and TRBJ2-5; TRBD2 matches 8 bases. The CDR3 has 14 amino acids. The trim removed 6 bases at V and 4 bases at J, leaving 7 bases unmatched. Germline assignment: CDR1 MNHEY and CDR2 SVGAGI. Written as DNA, the CDR3 is TGTGCCAGCAGGCTAGCGGGTAGACTAGAGACCCAGTACTTC. This codes for CASRLAGRLETQYF.

V and J are TRBV7-9 and TRBJ2-2, with 12 bases that match TRBD1. The CDR3 is made up of 15 amino acids. Per germline, CDR1 SEHNR and CDR2 FQNEAQ (reference sequence). Losses at the gene ends were 4 bases for V and 7 bases for J; bases not matched to a gene: 4. The DNA of the CDR3 is TGTGCCAGCAGCTCGGGACAGGGGGCCGGCGGGGAGCTGTTTTTT. This translates into CASSSGQGAGGELFF.

The gene calls are TRBV3-1 (or the pseudogene TRBV3-2) and TRBJ2-7; D is perhaps TRBD1 (6 bases). With 1 base removed from V and 2 bases from J, the gap between germline ends came to 15 bases. The V gene's germline CDR1 is LGHDT and CDR2 YNNKEL (reference sequence). The CDR3 runs 16 residues. The CDR3, as DNA: TGTGCCAGCAGCCAAGTTTCCAACAGGGACCCCTACGAGCAGTACTTC. This sequence encodes CASSQVSNRDPYEQYF.

The rearrangement uses TRBV18 and TRBJ2-7; TRBD1 is a possible D gene (6 bases). V shed 2 bases and J shed 4 bases, with 15 bases lying between them. Germline V gene sequence: CDR1 KGHSH, CDR2 LQKENI. CDR3 length: 15 residues. CDR3 residues: CASSPEVQGSYEQYF. In DNA form, the CDR3 reads TGTGCCAGCTCACCAGAGGTCCAGGGGTCGTACGAGCAGTACTTC.

The CDR3 reads CASSEDYRVEQYF. CDR3 coding DNA: TGTGCCAGCAGTGAGGATTACCGGGTGGAGCAGTACTTC. V gene TRBV28 combines with J gene TRBJ2-7, with D hard to call. CDR1 MDHEN and CDR2 SYDVKM come from the germline V gene. The CDR3 has 13 amino acids. The ends were cut back, 5 bases at V and 7 bases at J, with 15 bases in the middle.

The chain links TRBV19 to TRBJ2-7; a weak D match, TRBD2 (6 bases). Trimming took 5 bases from V and 2 from J, leaving 13 bases between them. Germline assignment: CDR1 LNHDA and CDR2 SQIVND (reference sequence). The CDR3 sequence is 14 residues long. The chain's CDR3 is CASSDLASTYEQYF. In DNA, the CDR3 is TGTGCCAGTAGTGACCTAGCGTCGACCTACGAGCAGTACTTC.

J is TRBJ2-1 and V is TRBV24-1; 9 positions agree with TRBD1. From germline, CDR1 is KGHDR and CDR2 SFDVKD. This CDR3 is built from 15 residues. V was pared by 0 bases and J by 8 bases, with 4 bases of the junction left unmatched. The CDR3 sequence is CATSDLRDRDDEQFF. CDR3 DNA sequence: TGTGCCACCAGTGATTTGCGGGACAGGGATGATGAGCAGTTCTTC.

The chain recombines TRBV5-1 with TRBJ2-1; the D is unclear. The CDR3 sequence is 12 residues long. The ends were cut back, 1 base at V and 6 bases at J, with 5 bases in the middle. CDR1 and CDR2 (germline): SGHRS, YFSETQ. Written as DNA, the CDR3 is TGCGCCAGCAGCTTGTATTCCAATGAGCAGTTCTTC. Translating it yields CASSLYSNEQFF.

With respect to this clone: The germline gene is not matched at one end of the junction; a read error may be the cause. The CDR3 nucleotides read TGTGCTAGCAGCTCTCAGGGAACCGGGGAGCTGTTTTTT. Translated, it gives CASSSQGTGELFF. The rearrangement joins TRBV7-7 to TRBJ2-2; a weak D match, TRBD1 (5 bases). This CDR3 spans 13 amino acids. From germline, CDR1 is SSHAT and CDR2 FNYEAQ (reference sequence).

V gene TRBV7-2 combines with J gene TRBJ2-1; D is perhaps TRBD2 (6 bases). Germline CDR1 reads SGHTA; CDR2 reads FQGNSA. This CDR3 has 15 amino acids. Trimming stripped 4 bases from V and 3 bases from J, with 13 bases between. The CDR3 reads CASSSSVRYYNEQFF. CDR3 nucleotide sequence: TGTGCCAGCAGCTCTAGCGTGCGGTACTACAATGAGCAGTTCTTC.

The V call is TRBV5-1, the J call TRBJ2-1; D is perhaps TRBD2 (6 bases). V gave up 4 bases and J gave up 0 bases, with 17 bases separating them. Germline CDR1 reads SGHRS; CDR2 reads YFSETQ. The CDR3 contains 17 residues. This CDR3 is CASSPLPLASSYNEQFF. Here the CDR3 DNA reads TGCGCCAGCAGCCCTCTCCCTCTAGCGTCCTCCTACAATGAGCAGTTCTTC.

V usage is TRBV7-9 and J usage is TRBJ2-7; TRBD1 matches 7 bases. The CDR3 is 14 residues long. Unmatched junction bases numbered 6, after V lost 5 bases and J lost 2 bases. Germline V gene sequence: CDR1 SEHNR, CDR2 FQNEAQ (reference sequence). CDR3 sequence (DNA): TGTGCCAGCAGCCCGGGACAGCCCCCCTACGAGCAGTACTTC. It specifies CASSPGQPPYEQYF.